Below are 16 T cell receptor beta chains sequenced from a single sample in a study of blood T cells in healthy people across ages (dated by TCRdb to about 2015). Receptor libraries were prepared by 5' RACE. TCRdb records Illumina HiSeq 2500 as the sequencer. A second 7 to 11 cycle PCR used a sample-barcoded 5' primer and a J-beta primer mix. The raw public reads went through TCRdb reprocessing: fastp at Q25, MiXCR clone calling, in-frame beta chains kept. A single entry per CDR3 protein holds the most common genes and DNA from its merged rows. The sample table shows 800,000 to 900,000 distinct CDR3 sequences, and approximately 59% are seen once. The ten largest clones capture roughly a quarter of the sample. Sequencing used blood. These receptors were obtained from a man younger than 45 in good health.

Many counts were recorded for this clonotype. This chain joins TRBV12-3 or TRBV12-4 and TRBJ2-3; D gene ambiguous. The CDR3 has 13 amino acids. Trimming cost V 7 bases and J 6 bases, with 14 bases left between them. DNA of the CDR3: TGTGCCAGCACCCTACGGCCGTGGGATACGCAGTATTTT. Residues: CASTLRPWDTQYF.

The chain joins TRBV7-6 to TRBJ2-7; D ambiguous. The better agreement between TRBJ2-5 and the DNA end casts doubt on the J call. This CDR3 is 14 amino acids long. The V gene's germline CDR1 is SGHVS and CDR2 FNYEAQ. The CDR3 DNA reads as TGTGCCAGCAGCCGCGGTAGCTTAGGAGAGACCCAGTACTTC. Translating it yields CASSRGSLGETQYF.

This chain uses TRBV20-1 with TRBJ1-2; weak D call: TRBD1 (5 bases). V was shortened by 0 bases and J by 6 bases, with 26 bases between the two germline ends. Germline assignment: CDR1 DFQATT and CDR2 SNEGSKA (reference sequence). The CDR3 loop spans 18 amino acids. The CDR3 region has the DNA TGCAGTGCTAGAGATACGAGGGACGGAGATGAGTTATACGATGGCTACACCTTC. This translates into CSARDTRDGDELYDGYTF.

V usage is TRBV7-3 and J usage is TRBJ2-2; 9 nucleotides agree with TRBD2. From germline, CDR1 is SGHTA and CDR2 FQGTGA. CDR3 length: 18 residues. V lost 1 base and J lost 9; bases outside the gene matches: 15. This CDR3 reads CASSLMNHGTSHPRELFF. The CDR3 DNA sequence: TGTGCCAGCAGCTTAATGAACCACGGGACTAGCCATCCTAGGGAGCTGTTTTTT.

The chain joins TRBV9 to TRBJ2-5; D tentatively fits TRBD1 or TRBD2 (5 bases each). The V gene's germline CDR1 is SGDLS and CDR2 YYNGEE. Trimming took 2 bases from V and 7 from J, leaving 15 bases between them. This CDR3 spans 14 amino acids. CDR3 sequence: CASSVGVGTGTQYF. The CDR3 coding sequence is TGTGCCAGCAGCGTCGGGGTAGGAACAGGGACCCAGTACTTC.

The V and J genes are TRBV12-3 or TRBV12-4 and TRBJ2-3; 9 bases line up with TRBD2. The V and J ends lost 3 bases and 5 bases, in that order; junction bases with no gene match: 3. The CDR3 has 14 amino acids. CDR3 region: CASSFSGGGDTQYF. CDR3 nucleotides: TGTGCCAGCAGTTTTAGCGGGGGAGGAGATACGCAGTATTTT.

This clonotype was picked up a small number of times. This rearrangement joins TRBV11-2 to TRBJ1-2; 8 nucleotides line up with TRBD1. The germline CDR1 and CDR2 sequences are SGHAT and FQNNGV. This CDR3 comprises 16 residues. V trimming: 5 bases; J trimming: 3 bases; junction bases outside the gene matches: 11. The CDR3 region has the DNA TGTGCCAGCAGCCCTTGGCGGGACAGGAAGCACTATGGCTACACCTTC. It translates to CASSPWRDRKHYGYTF. The whole variable domain, remainder taken from reference TRBV11-2 and TRBJ1-2, is EAGVAQSPRYKIIEKRQSVAFWCNPISGHATLYWYQQILGQGPKLLIQFQNNGVVDDSQLPKDRFSAERLKGVDSTLKIQPAKLEDSAVYLCASSPWRDRKHYGYTFGSGTRLTVV.

The chain joins TRBV6-1 to TRBJ2-7; possibly TRBD1 for D (5 bases). Germline loops: CDR1 MNHNS, CDR2 SASEGT. The CDR3 length is 16 residues. V lost 10 bases and J lost 0, with 22 bases in between. The CDR3 DNA reads TGTGCCAACAGCGATTTTGACAGCTATAGCTCCTACGAGCAGTACTTC. It is translated as CANSDFDSYSSYEQYF.

The chain links TRBV12-3 or TRBV12-4 to TRBJ1-5, with 7 bases fitting TRBD1. The ends lost 3 bases at V and 5 bases at J; junction bases unmatched: 10. CDR3 size: 16 residues. The DNA of the CDR3 is TGTGCCAGCAGTTTCGGCGGGACAGCTCCCGATCAGCCCCAGCATTTT. Its protein is CASSFGGTAPDQPQHF.

A note on this clonotype: Sequence at one end of the junction differs from germline and may be a read error. The genes are TRBV20-1 and TRBJ2-7; 12 bases map to TRBD1. Germline lookup yields CDR1 DFQATT and CDR2 SNEGSKA (reference sequence). CDR3 size: 13 residues. Written as DNA, the CDR3 is TGCAGTACTAGAGGGACAGGGGGCCACGAGCAGTACTTC. Translated, it gives CSTRGTGGHEQYF.

This clonotype was counted at least ten times. The rearrangement joins TRBV7-2 to TRBJ1-2; D is ambiguous. This CDR3 is built from 15 residues. The V gene lost 5 bases and the J gene lost 8 bases, with 21 bases spanning the gap. Germline V CDR1 and CDR2: SGHTA, FQGNSA. The CDR3 DNA follows: TGTGCCAGCAGCCCCGCAGACGGAGGGAAAGAAGGCTACACCTTC. As protein: CASSPADGGKEGYTF.

The genes are TRBV3-1 and TRBJ2-7; 8 bases agree with TRBD1. The CDR3 has 15 amino acids. After removal of 4 bases from V and 3 bases from J, the junction contained 8 bases not matched to a gene. Looked up from germline, CDR1 is LGHDT and CDR2 is YNNKEL (reference sequence). CDR3 protein: CASSPRTGLIYEQYF. Here the CDR3 DNA reads TGTGCCAGCAGCCCCCGGACAGGGTTAATCTACGAGCAGTACTTC.

This chain uses TRBV15 with TRBJ2-7; no reliable D call. Trimming pared 0 bases from V and 3 bases from J, leaving 6 bases between. Germline values: CDR1 LNHNV, CDR2 YYDKDF (reference sequence). This CDR3 contains 13 residues. CDR3 sequence (DNA): TGTGCCACCAGCAGAGACGAACTCTACGAGCAGTACTTC. Translation: CATSRDELYEQYF.

This clonotype was seen a handful of times. The CDR3 spells CASSQFSGRANVLTF. CDR3 in DNA: TGCGCCAGCAGCCAATTCTCTGGCAGGGCCAACGTCCTGACTTTC. The chain is built from TRBV4-3 and TRBJ2-6; D unclear. Trimming removed 2 bases at V and 5 bases at J, with 10 bases between. Germline CDR1 LGHNA, CDR2 YSLEER. The CDR3 spans 15 residues.

This clonotype was counted a few times. The chain employs TRBV10-3 and TRBJ2-5; 10 nucleotides match TRBD2. V lost 8 bases to trimming and J lost 3 bases; unmatched junction nucleotides: 3. Germline-derived CDR1 and CDR2 are ENHRY and SYGVKD. There are 13 residues in the CDR3. In nucleotides, the CDR3 is TGTGCCATCCAAACTAGCGGGGAAGAGACCCAGTACTTC. Encoded protein: CAIQTSGEETQYF.

The J gene is TRBJ2-7, the V gene TRBV4-2, with a possible D match to TRBD1 (6 bases). The V gene's germline CDR1 is LGHNA and CDR2 YNFKEQ. Trimming pared 0 bases from V and 4 bases from J, leaving 16 bases between. The CDR3 covers 16 residues. The CDR3 DNA sequence: TGTGCCAGCAGCCAAGACTTGGGGACATTGGCATACGAGCAGTACTTC. Translation: CASSQDLGTLAYEQYF.